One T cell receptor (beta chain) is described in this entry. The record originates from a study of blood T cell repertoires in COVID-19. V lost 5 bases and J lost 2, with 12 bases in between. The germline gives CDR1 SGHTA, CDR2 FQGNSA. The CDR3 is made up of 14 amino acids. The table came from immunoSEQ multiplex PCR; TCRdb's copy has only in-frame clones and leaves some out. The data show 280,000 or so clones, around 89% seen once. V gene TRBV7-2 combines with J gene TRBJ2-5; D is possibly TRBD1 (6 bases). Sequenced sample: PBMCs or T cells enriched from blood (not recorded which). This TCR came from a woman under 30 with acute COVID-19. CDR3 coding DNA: TGTGCCAGCAGCATCTACAGGGAACAAGAGACCCAGTACTTC. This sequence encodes CASSIYREQETQYF.